This T cell receptor beta chain appears in the sequencing data of a study of Ad26.COV2.S vaccination and SARS-CoV-2 variants (dated by TCRdb to the early 2020s). Study-level background: Vaccine-arm donors were drawn from COV1001, a multicentre, randomized, double-blind, placebo-controlled phase I-IIa trial of Ad26.COV2.S in healthy adults. Ad26.COV2.S was administered intramuscularly at 5 x 10^10 or 1 x 10^11 viral particles, either as a single shot or as two shots given 56 days apart. TCRbeta repertoire sequencing served as the tool for gauging how specific and how broad the SARS-CoV-2-reactive T cell receptors were following Ad26.COV2.S vaccination. The TCR-sequenced set comprised about 30 samples: around 20 Ad26.COV2.S vaccine recipients, 5 placebo recipients and 8 SARS-CoV-2 convalescent individuals. Trial participants were randomized into five groups of five, in which low-dose or high-dose Ad26.COV2.S was given once or twice, or placebo was given on both occasions. Throughout the experiments and outcome assessment, investigators stayed blinded to trial group allocation. What the authors observed across the whole study: After vaccination, spike-specific CD8+ and CD4+ T cell responses were reported to show substantial breadth. Higher spike-specific TCR breadth was observed in Ad26.COV2.S recipients than in placebo recipients (P = 0.0014). Non-spike TCR breadth was comparable between vaccine and placebo recipients, consistent with the vaccine containing only spike. The authors noted that the TCR breadth and depth analyses may have underestimated total T cell responses. Comparing responses between vaccine doses or regimens was not something the study was powered to do.

The CDR3 spans 15 residues, from the cysteine through the phenylalanine. The DNA shown is the 45-base CDR3, in frame from base 1. CDR1 MDHEN and CDR2 SYDVKM are derived from the germline V gene. V trim: 7 bases; J trim: 4 bases; unmatched bases: 5. According to the study, the label for this sample's treatment or condition signals: some 20 received Ad26.COV2.S at low or high dose, single or two shots; five or six received placebo; per-sample allocation not given. Repertoires of vaccine and placebo recipients were sequenced from samples collected on day 63 after the first injection. Between 29 July and 7 August 2020, Cohort 1b enrolled 20 to 30 adults aged 18-55 years at one site in Boston, USA. Ad26.COV2.S was a replication-incompetent adenovirus type 26 vector that expressed a prefusion-stabilized SARS-CoV-2 spike protein derived from the original Wuhan strain. Notes on this clone: No antigen is known for it. Base-call qualities are not available, and no considerably larger clone is one nucleotide away.

TCRbeta CDR3 regions were sequenced with the immunoSEQ Assay. After extraction, genomic DNA underwent amplification by bias-controlled multiplex PCR, followed by high-throughput sequencing. As for the authors' bioinformatics: To quantify the absolute abundance of each unique TCRbeta CDR3 region, sequences were collapsed and filtered. Usable DNA was measured by amplifying reference genes present in all nucleated cells, and TCRbeta template counts were normalized to that usable DNA to estimate T cell fraction. Repertoire TCRs were annotated as SARS-CoV-2-specific by exact matching of V gene, CDR3 amino acid sequence and J gene to a known reactive TCR set. The reference SARS-CoV-2 TCR set came from MIRA and was filtered for enrichment in COVID-19-positive ImmuneCODE repertoires, removing public or cross-reactive TCRs. Based on the MIRA antigens, annotated TCRs were further analysed at the level of specific ORF or position within ORF. Breadth was defined as annotated unique rearrangements over total unique productive rearrangements; depth was the summed frequency of those rearrangements. Group comparisons of TCR breadth used two-sided Wilcoxon rank-sum tests. The clones in this table, taken by TCRdb from immuneACCESS, are in-frame only. Not every clone is retained; where verified, under half of the shortfall comes from an unresolved V gene, and the cause of the rest is unknown. D and trimming come from the DNA, and the V and J calls and clone size come from that table. This sample has a few hundred thousand clones in its table, and around 91% of those were observed once. The top ten clones comprise roughly 4.3% of the sample.

This sequence uses TRBV28 and TRBJ2-1; 12 of the junction bases match TRBD2. The receptor comes from a person aged 18 to 59 who received the Ad26.COV2.S COVID-19 vaccine or a placebo. The input for sequencing was peripheral blood, taken in a trial of Ad26.COV2.S vaccine versus placebo. The nucleotide sequence reads TGTGCCAGCACTCCGACTAGCGGGAGATACAATGAGCAGTTCTTC. This codes for CASTPTSGRYNEQFF.